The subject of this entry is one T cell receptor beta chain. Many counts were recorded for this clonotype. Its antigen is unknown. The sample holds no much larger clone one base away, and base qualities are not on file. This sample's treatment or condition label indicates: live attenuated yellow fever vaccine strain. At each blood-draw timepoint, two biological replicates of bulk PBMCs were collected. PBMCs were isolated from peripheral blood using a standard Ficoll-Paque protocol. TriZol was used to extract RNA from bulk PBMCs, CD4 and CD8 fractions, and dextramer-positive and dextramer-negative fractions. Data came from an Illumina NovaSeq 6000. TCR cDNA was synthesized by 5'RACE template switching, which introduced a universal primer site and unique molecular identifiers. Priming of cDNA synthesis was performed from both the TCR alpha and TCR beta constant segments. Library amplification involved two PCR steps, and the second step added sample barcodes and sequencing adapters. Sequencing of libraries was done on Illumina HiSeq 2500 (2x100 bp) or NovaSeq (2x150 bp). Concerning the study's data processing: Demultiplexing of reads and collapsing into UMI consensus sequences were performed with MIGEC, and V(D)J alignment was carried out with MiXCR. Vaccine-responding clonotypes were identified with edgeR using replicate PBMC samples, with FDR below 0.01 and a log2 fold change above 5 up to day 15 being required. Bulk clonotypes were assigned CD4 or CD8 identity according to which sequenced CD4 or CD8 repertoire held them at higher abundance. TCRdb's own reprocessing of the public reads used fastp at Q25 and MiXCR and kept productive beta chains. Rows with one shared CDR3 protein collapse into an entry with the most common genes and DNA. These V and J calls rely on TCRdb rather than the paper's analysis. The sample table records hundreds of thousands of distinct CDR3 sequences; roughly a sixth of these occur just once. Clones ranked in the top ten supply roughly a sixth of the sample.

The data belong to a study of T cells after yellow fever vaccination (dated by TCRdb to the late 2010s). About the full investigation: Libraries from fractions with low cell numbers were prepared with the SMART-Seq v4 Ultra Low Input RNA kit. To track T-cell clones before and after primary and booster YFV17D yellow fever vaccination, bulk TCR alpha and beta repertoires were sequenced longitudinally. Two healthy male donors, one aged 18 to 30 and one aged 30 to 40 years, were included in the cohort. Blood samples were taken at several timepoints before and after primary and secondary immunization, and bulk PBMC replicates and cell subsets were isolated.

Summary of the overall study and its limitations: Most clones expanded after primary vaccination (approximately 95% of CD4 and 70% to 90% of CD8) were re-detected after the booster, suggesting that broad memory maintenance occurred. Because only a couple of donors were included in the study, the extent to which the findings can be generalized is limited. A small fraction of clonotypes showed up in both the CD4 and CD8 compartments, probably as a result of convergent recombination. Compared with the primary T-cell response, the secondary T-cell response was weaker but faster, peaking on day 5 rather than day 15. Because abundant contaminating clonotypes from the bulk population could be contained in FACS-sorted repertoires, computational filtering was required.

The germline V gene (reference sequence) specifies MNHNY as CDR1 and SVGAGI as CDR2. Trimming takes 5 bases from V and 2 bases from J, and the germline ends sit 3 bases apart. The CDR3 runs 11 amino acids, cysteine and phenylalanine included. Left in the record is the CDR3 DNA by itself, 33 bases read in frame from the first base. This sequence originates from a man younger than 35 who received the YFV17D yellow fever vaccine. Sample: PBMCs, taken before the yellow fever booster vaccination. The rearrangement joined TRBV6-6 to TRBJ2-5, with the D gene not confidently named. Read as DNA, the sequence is TGTGCCAGCAGTAAACAAGAGACCCAGTACTTC. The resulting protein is CASSKQETQYF.